Below, 26 T cell receptor beta chains from the same sample are listed, as sequenced in a study of control samples from healthy donors and cancer patients. Clones were read by immunoSEQ multiplex PCR, and TCRdb kept only the in-frame ones, dropping some. Among 40,000 to 55,000 clones, over 85% were seen once, and the ten largest hold around 1.4%. The sequenced material came from PBMCs. Receptors were obtained from a man in his forties or fifties with colorectal cancer.

This clone was picked up one time. The CDR3 nucleotides read TGTGCCAGCAGCACACAGGGCAGCGAGACCCAGTACTTC. As protein: CASSTQGSETQYF. The genes are TRBV11-2 and TRBJ2-5; D perhaps matches TRBD1 (6 bases). Trimming removed 5 bases at V and 5 bases at J, with 12 bases between. Germline loops: CDR1 SGHAT, CDR2 FQNNGV. The CDR3 is 13 amino acids.

The V call is TRBV7-8, the J call TRBJ2-5; TRBD1 matches 7 bases. Germline trimming cut 2 bases from V and 5 bases from J; bases unmatched to any gene: 5. The CDR3 totals 14 residues. The germline gives CDR1 SGHVS, CDR2 FQNEAQ. The DNA for the CDR3 is TGTGCCAGCAGCTTATCAGACAGGGTGGAGACCCAGTACTTC. This encodes CASSLSDRVETQYF.

J is TRBJ2-1 and V is TRBV30, with TRBD2 matching over 10 bases. This CDR3 has 18 amino acids. J gave up 0 bases and V 3 bases, and 11 bases lay outside the gene matches. Germline CDR1 is GTSNPN and CDR2 is SVGIG (reference sequence). CDR3 region: CAWSKWGLAGDSYNEQFF. Written as DNA, the CDR3 is TGTGCCTGGAGCAAATGGGGTCTAGCGGGAGACTCCTACAATGAGCAGTTCTTC.

This chain links TRBV9 with TRBJ2-1; D not certain. The germline V and J ends were trimmed by 4 bases and 11 bases, with 13 bases remaining between them. From germline, CDR1 is SGDLS and CDR2 YYNGEE. CDR3 length: 12 amino acids. CDR3 protein: CASSLDEAQQFF. CDR3 nucleotides: TGTGCCAGCAGCCTCGATGAAGCCCAGCAGTTCTTC.

The chain joins TRBV11-3 to TRBJ2-7; tentative D call: TRBD1 (6 bases). V was cut by 2 bases and J by 12 bases, with 14 bases left in between. Germline CDR1 is SGHNT and CDR2 is YENEEA. This CDR3 has 12 residues. This chain's CDR3 is CASSLQAGDVYF. CDR3 DNA: TGTGCCAGCAGCTTACAGGCAGGGGATGTGTACTTC.

Here the CDR3 DNA reads TGCGCGCAGCAGAGTCAGGGGGTGAACTATGGCTACACCTTC. Amino acids: CAQQSQGVNYGYTF. V gene TRBV10-1 combines with J gene TRBJ1-2; 7 bases line up with TRBD1. The CDR3 spans 14 residues. Germline lookup yields CDR1 WNHNN and CDR2 SYGVQD (reference sequence).

CDR3 loop: CAWNTGQSATNEKLFF. The CDR3 DNA follows: TGTGCCTGGAACACGGGACAGTCAGCAACTAATGAAAAACTGTTTTTT. V usage is TRBV30 and J usage is TRBJ1-4; 7 nucleotides line up with TRBD1. This CDR3 is built from 16 residues. CDR1 is GTSNPN and CDR2 is SVGIG in the germline V gene (reference sequence). With 4 bases clipped from V and 0 bases from J, the junction kept 8 bases outside the gene matches.

The chain carries TRBV6-5 and TRBJ1-1; D gene uncertain. V was trimmed by 6 bases and J by 1 base, leaving 12 bases between them. CDR1 is MNHEY, CDR2 SVGAGI, per germline. The CDR3 spans 14 residues. CDR3 DNA: TGTGCCAGCAGGGAGGGTGGAGGGAACACTGAAGCTTTCTTT. Its translation: CASREGGGNTEAFF.

The chain carries TRBV4-3 and TRBJ1-4; 10 bases agree with TRBD1. Looked up from germline, CDR1 is LGHNA and CDR2 is YSLEER. The CDR3 totals 15 residues. The V segment lost 3 bases and the J segment 9 bases; nucleotides outside the gene matches: 7. The CDR3 reads CASSHDRGRDQKLFF. In DNA form, the CDR3 reads TGCGCCAGCAGCCATGACAGGGGGCGCGATCAAAAACTGTTTTTT.

The chain uses TRBV14 and TRBJ2-3; no reliable D call. This CDR3 is 14 amino acids long. Germline V CDR1 and CDR2: SGHDN, FVKESK. Trimming took 4 bases from V and 2 from J, leaving 10 bases between them. This CDR3 reads CASSLYDSTDTQYF. The DNA for the CDR3 is TGTGCCAGCAGCCTATATGACTCCACAGATACGCAGTATTTT.

The chain is built from TRBV5-5 and TRBJ1-1; D may be TRBD1 (5 bases). The germline CDR1 and CDR2 sequences are SGHKS and YYEKEE (reference sequence). The CDR3 is made up of 13 amino acids. Trimming removed 2 bases from V and 1 base from J, with 6 bases in between. CDR3 sequence reads: CASSFGTNTEAFF. The CDR3 DNA follows: TGTGCCAGCAGCTTTGGGACGAACACTGAAGCTTTCTTT.

This chain uses TRBV7-9 with TRBJ1-3; D call uncertain. This CDR3 region has 15 residues. The V gene's germline CDR1 is SEHNR and CDR2 FQNEAQ (reference sequence). Deletions cut 5 bases from V and 2 bases from J, with 13 bases between. CDR3 sequence: CASSPSKGTGNTIYF. The CDR3 DNA is TGTGCCAGCAGCCCCTCTAAGGGCACTGGAAACACCATATATTTT.

The rearrangement joins TRBV6-6 to TRBJ1-5; no clear D gene. V was cut by 2 bases and J by 5 bases, with 10 bases left in between. CDR1 and CDR2 from the germline V gene are MNHNY and SVGAGI (reference sequence). The CDR3 has 14 residues. CDR3 residues: CASSYKGRDQPQHF. The CDR3 region has the DNA TGTGCCAGCAGTTACAAGGGAAGGGATCAGCCCCAGCATTTT.

The chain is built from TRBV24-1 and TRBJ1-4; possibly TRBD1 for D (6 bases). The CDR3 extends over 16 amino acids. Germline CDR1 and CDR2: KGHDR and SFDVKD. Trimming shortened V by 2 bases and J by 0 bases, and 9 bases separated the two germline ends. CDR3 nucleotides: TGTGCCACCAGTGATTCAAAGGGGGCAACTAATGAAAAACTGTTTTTT. As protein: CATSDSKGATNEKLFF.

V is TRBV6-5 and J is TRBJ1-1; D gene uncertain. CDR1 and CDR2 from the germline V gene are MNHEY and SVGAGI. V lost 1 base and J 5 bases, leaving 8 bases between the germline ends. This CDR3 is 13 amino acids long. The CDR3 DNA reads as TGTGCCAGCAGTTACTATGAGGATACTGAAGCTTTCTTT. Its translation is CASSYYEDTEAFF.

V and J are TRBV5-1 and TRBJ2-3; no clear D gene. The CDR3 extends over 12 amino acids. CDR1 and CDR2 (germline): SGHRS, YFSETQ. The ends were cut back, 7 bases at V and 2 bases at J, with 8 bases in the middle. For the CDR3, the DNA is TGCGCCAGCGGCCCATTCACAGATACGCAGTATTTT. Its protein product is CASGPFTDTQYF.

The chain joins TRBV24-1 to TRBJ1-2, with D unclear. Germline values: CDR1 KGHDR, CDR2 SFDVKD. Trimming pared 2 bases from V and 6 bases from J, leaving 9 bases between. There are 13 residues in the CDR3. The chain's CDR3 is CATSDYDWHGYTF. The DNA of the CDR3 is TGTGCCACCAGTGATTATGACTGGCATGGCTACACCTTC.

In this sample, this clone turned up once. The chain combines TRBV5-6 with TRBJ2-1; the match to TRBD2 covers 9 bases. This CDR3 contains 15 residues. In germline, CDR1 is SGHDT, CDR2 YYEEEE. Trimming took 4 bases from V and 4 from J; bases not matched to a gene: 6. The chain's CDR3 is CASSSTSGPYNEQFF. In nucleotides, the CDR3 is TGTGCCAGCAGCAGCACTAGCGGGCCGTACAATGAGCAGTTCTTC.

The V and J genes are TRBV27 and TRBJ1-5; 7 bases fit TRBD1. J gave up 7 bases and V 5 bases, and 8 bases lay outside the gene matches. Germline V gives CDR1 MNHEY, CDR2 SMNVEV (reference sequence). This CDR3 comprises 14 residues. CDR3 region: CASSPHRGGQPQHF. CDR3 in DNA: TGTGCCAGCAGTCCACACAGGGGAGGGCAGCCCCAGCATTTT.

The chain employs TRBV4-1 and TRBJ2-5, with 8 bases aligning to TRBD1. Germline CDR1 and CDR2: MGHRA and YSYEKL. The CDR3 extends over 17 amino acids. With V trimmed by 1 base and J by 0 bases, 7 bases remained unmatched. This CDR3 is CASSQAETGGYQETQYF. CDR3 DNA: TGCGCCAGCAGCCAAGCGGAAACAGGGGGGTACCAAGAGACCCAGTACTTC.

This clone was picked up one time. V gene TRBV3-1 (or the pseudogene TRBV3-2) combines with J gene TRBJ2-1, with TRBD2 matching over 7 bases. With 3 bases clipped from V and 5 bases from J, the junction kept 4 bases outside the gene matches. Per the germline V gene, CDR1 is LGHDT and CDR2 is YNNKEL (reference sequence). This CDR3 is built from 14 residues. The CDR3 here is CASSQWAGDNEQFF. As DNA, the CDR3 is TGTGCCAGCAGCCAGTGGGCGGGAGACAATGAGCAGTTCTTC.

The gene calls are TRBV4-2 and TRBJ2-3; 15 bases map to TRBD2. This CDR3 spans 16 amino acids. Germline CDR1 is LGHNA and CDR2 is YNFKEQ. V dropped 3 bases and J dropped 4; count of bases not matched to a gene: 2. CDR3 nucleotide sequence: TGTGCCAGCAGCCATGGACTAGCGGGAGGGGCAGATACGCAGTATTTT. This codes for CASSHGLAGGADTQYF.

This clone was seen only a few times. This chain connects TRBV27 to TRBJ1-2; D not certain. The CDR3 length is 14 residues. CDR1 is MNHEY, CDR2 SMNVEV, per germline (reference sequence). V lost 4 bases and J 4 bases, leaving 13 bases between the germline ends. This chain's CDR3 is CASSSLSTGYGYTF. The CDR3, as DNA: TGTGCCAGCAGTTCCCTTTCGACGGGCTATGGCTACACCTTC.

This chain links TRBV6-5 with TRBJ1-2, with 9 bases that match TRBD1. The CDR3 has 13 residues. Germline assignment: CDR1 MNHEY and CDR2 SVGAGI. Trimming removed 5 bases from V and 8 bases from J; junction bases left unmatched: 6. The CDR3 is CASSRQGVNGYTF. The CDR3 DNA follows: TGTGCCAGCAGTAGACAGGGGGTCAACGGCTACACCTTC.

V and J are TRBV27 and TRBJ2-1; 10 bases match TRBD2. V gave up 0 bases and J gave up 7 bases; unmatched junction bases: 6. This CDR3 region has 16 residues. Germline V CDR1 and CDR2: MNHEY, SMNVEV (reference sequence). This chain's CDR3 is CASSLSRAGGPNEQFF. In DNA form, the CDR3 reads TGTGCCAGCAGTTTATCGCGAGCGGGAGGGCCAAATGAGCAGTTCTTC.

The V and J genes are TRBV30 and TRBJ2-1, with TRBD2 identical over 9 bases. This CDR3 contains 12 residues. CDR1 and CDR2 (germline): GTSNPN, SVGIG (reference sequence). Unmatched junction bases numbered 4, after V lost 7 bases and J lost 6 bases. Here the CDR3 reads CASWREGNEQFF. CDR3 DNA: TGTGCCTCTTGGCGGGAGGGCAATGAGCAGTTCTTC.